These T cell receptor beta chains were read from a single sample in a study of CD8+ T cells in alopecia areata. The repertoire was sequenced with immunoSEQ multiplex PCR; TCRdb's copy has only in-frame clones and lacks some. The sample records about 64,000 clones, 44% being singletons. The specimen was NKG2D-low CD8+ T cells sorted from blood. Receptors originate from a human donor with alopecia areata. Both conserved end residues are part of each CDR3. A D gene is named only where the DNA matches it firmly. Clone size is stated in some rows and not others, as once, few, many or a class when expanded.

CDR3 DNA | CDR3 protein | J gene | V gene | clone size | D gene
TGTGCCAGCAGCCCGGGACTAGCGGGGTACAATGAGCAGTTCTTC | CASSPGLAGYNEQFF | TRBJ2-1 | TRBV7-2 | NA | TRBD2
TGCGCCAGCAGCCAAGATTCAGCGGGAGCATACAATGAGCAGTTCTTC | CASSQDSAGAYNEQFF | TRBJ2-1 | TRBV4-1 | NA | TRBD2
TGTGCCAGCAGTGGGGGCAGGGTTCGCACAGATACGCAGTATTTT | CASSGGRVRTDTQYF | TRBJ2-3 | TRBV2 | NA | NA
TGCAGCGTAGACGACGGAAACTCTGGGGCCAACGTCCTGACTTTC | CSVDDGNSGANVLTF | TRBJ2-6 | TRBV29-1 | NA | NA
TGTGCCAGCGGCATCGGGTCGCGGGAGCTGTTTTTT | CASGIGSRELFF | TRBJ2-2 | TRBV27 | NA | NA
TGCAGCGTTGAAGATCGAGGAACTAGCAGGGGAGTAGCCAAAAACATTCAGTACTTC | CSVEDRGTSRGVAKNIQYF | TRBJ2-4 | TRBV29-1 | NA | NA
TGTGCCAGCAGCCAAATGGACAGGGCAGTGGAGACCCAGTACTTC | CASSQMDRAVETQYF | TRBJ2-5 | TRBV5-6 | NA | TRBD1
TGCGCCAGCAGGGTGAAGAACAATGAGCAGTTCTTC | CASRVKNNEQFF | TRBJ2-1 | TRBV5-1 | NA | NA
TGTGCCAGCAGCCTGGGACTAGCGGACACCGGGGAGCTGTTTTTT | CASSLGLADTGELFF | TRBJ2-2 | TRBV4-2 | few | TRBD2
TGCAGCGTGGGCAGGGGAGATAACACTGAAGCTTTCTTT | CSVGRGDNTEAFF | TRBJ1-1 | TRBV29-1 | few | NA
TGCAGCGTTGAAGATCCATTAGTAGAACAGTTCTTC | CSVEDPLVEQFF | TRBJ2-1 | TRBV29-1 | few | NA
TGTGCCAGCAGTGGGGCGGCCTCCGGTGGCTACACCTTC | CASSGAASGGYTF | TRBJ1-2 | TRBV2 | NA | NA
TGTGCCATCAAGGGGGACCCGGGCGGGTACGAGCAGTACTTC | CAIKGDPGGYEQYF | TRBJ2-7 | TRBV10-3 | NA | NA
TGTGCCAGCAGCTTGGGGACAGGGCAGAACACTGAAGCTTTCTTT | CASSLGTGQNTEAFF | TRBJ1-1 | TRBV5-6 | NA | TRBD1
TGTGCCAGCAAGATAATGGGACTCGATGAGCAGTTCTTC | CASKIMGLDEQFF | TRBJ2-1 | TRBV6-5 | NA | NA
TGTGCCAGCAGCTTAGGAGAGATGGACAGGGGAAGAATGGAGACCCAGTACTTC | CASSLGEMDRGRMETQYF | TRBJ2-5 | TRBV7-9 | NA | TRBD1
TGTGCCAGCAGTTTAGGAAAGAACACTGAAGCTTTCTTT | CASSLGKNTEAFF | TRBJ1-1 | TRBV27 | NA | NA
TGTGCCAGCAGCTTGCGGGCCCTGGAAGGTGGCTACACCTTC | CASSLRALEGGYTF | TRBJ1-2 | TRBV7-9 | few | NA
TGCGCCAGCAGCCAAGAATGGGACAGGGGCACCGGGGAGCTGTTTTTT | CASSQEWDRGTGELFF | TRBJ2-2 | TRBV4-3 | NA | TRBD1
TGTGCCAGCAGCCAGAGACAGGGCTATGGCTACACCTTC | CASSQRQGYGYTF | TRBJ1-2 | TRBV5-6 | few | TRBD1
TGTGCCAGCAGCTTCCGGGACAGGGGGCAGGGCGAGCAGTACTTC | CASSFRDRGQGEQYF | TRBJ2-7 | TRBV7-9 | NA | TRBD1
TGCGCCAGCAGCCAAGGGGACAGGGGGAACACTGAAGCTTTCTTT | CASSQGDRGNTEAFF | TRBJ1-1 | TRBV4-1 | NA | TRBD1
TGCGCCAGCAGCTGGCGGTCTTCCTACGAGCAGTACTTC | CASSWRSSYEQYF | TRBJ2-7 | TRBV5-1 | NA | NA
TGTGCCAGCAGCTTCGCGACTCTAGCCAAAAACATTCAGTACTTC | CASSFATLAKNIQYF | TRBJ2-4 | TRBV13 | NA | NA
TGTGCCAGCAGCGTAAGGGCGGGAGGGCCCTCCTACGAGCAGTACTTC | CASSVRAGGPSYEQYF | TRBJ2-7 | TRBV9 | NA | TRBD2
TGTGCCAGCAGTTCCCACTCGGCCAATGAGCAGTTCTTC | CASSSHSANEQFF | TRBJ2-1 | TRBV27 | once | NA